This TCR beta chain stems from a study of T-cell reconstitution after alpha-beta-depleted transplantation in children (dated by TCRdb to the mid-2010s). Turning to the overall study: The study quantitatively tracked T-cell immune reconstitution after TCRalphabeta/CD19-depleted allogeneic hematopoietic cell transplantation in children using TCR repertoire profiling.

Receptor libraries were prepared by PCR. Data came from an Illumina HiSeq 2500. TCR library preparation used molecular barcoding, with unique molecular identifiers applied to normalize quantification of the TCRbeta repertoire. TCRdb passed the public sequencing reads through fastp at Q25 and MiXCR, retaining productive beta sequences. Every CDR3 protein is listed once, alongside the most common genes and DNA of its rows. The table for this sample lists fewer than 400,000 distinct CDR3 sequences; around 21% of them were counted only once. 3.8% of the sample lies in the top ten. A word on this clonotype: Its antigen is not yet known. The record has no base qualities; no much larger clone is one base away.

The sequence derives from a human donor who donated a stem cell graft to a child with acute myeloid leukemia. The starting material was PBMCs from the stem cell graft donor, obtained from the stem cell graft.

In nucleotides, the sequence is TGTGCCAGCAGTTTTCCCCTAAGTAACCGACTAGCAGACCAAGAGACCCAGTACTTC. The resulting protein is CASSFPLSNRLADQETQYF. The chain employs TRBV28 and TRBJ2-5; 7 central bases correspond to TRBD2. Trimming leaves V shorter by 3 bases and J shorter by 0 bases, with the junction holding 16 bases beyond the gene matches. The CDR1 and CDR2 encoded by the germline V gene are MDHEN and SYDVKM. Including the terminal cysteine and phenylalanine, the CDR3 comprises 19 residues. Only the CDR3 part of the read is kept: 57 bases, read in frame from the first base.